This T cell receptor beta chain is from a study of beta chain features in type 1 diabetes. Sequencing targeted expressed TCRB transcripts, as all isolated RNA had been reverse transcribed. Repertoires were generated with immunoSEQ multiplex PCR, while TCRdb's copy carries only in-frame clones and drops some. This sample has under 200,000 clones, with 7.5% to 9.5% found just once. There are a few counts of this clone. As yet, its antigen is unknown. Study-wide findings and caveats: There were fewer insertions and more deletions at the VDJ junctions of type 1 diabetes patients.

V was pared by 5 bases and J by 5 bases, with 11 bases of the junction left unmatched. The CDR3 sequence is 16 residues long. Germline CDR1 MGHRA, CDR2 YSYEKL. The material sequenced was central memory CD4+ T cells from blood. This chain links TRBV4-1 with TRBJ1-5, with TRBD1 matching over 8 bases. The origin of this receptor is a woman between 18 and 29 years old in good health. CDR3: CASSSTPAGGYQPQHF. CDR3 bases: TGCGCCAGCAGCTCCACGCCCGCAGGGGGCTATCAGCCCCAGCATTTT.